Following are 8 T cell receptor beta chains from one sample sequenced in a study of naive and memory T cell subsets. An equimolar mix of two oligonucleotides served as the beta constant-region primer for TRBC1 and TRBC2. TCRdb passed the UMI-ligation and nested PCR reads through MiXCR, listing each CDR3 protein once. The table has about 150,000 distinct CDR3 sequences, about 17% seen once. Sequencing was carried out using naive CD4+ T cells from blood. The receptor set was obtained from a human donor in good health.

This clonotype was seen a handful of times. The chain employs TRBV5-1 and TRBJ1-5, with D possibly matching TRBD1 (5 bases). Germline V gene lookup returns CDR1 SGHRS and CDR2 YFSETQ. CDR3 length: 15 amino acids. Trimming cost V 4 bases and J 5 bases, with 16 bases left between them. The CDR3 spells CASSKAPGLDQPQHF. The CDR3 DNA is TGCGCCAGCAGCAAGGCGCCAGGGTTGGATCAGCCCCAGCATTTT. Looking up the rest from reference TRBV5-1 and TRBJ1-5 gives the full variable domain: KAGVTQTPRYLIKTRGQQVTLSCSPISGHRSVSWYQQTPGQGLQFLFEYFSETQRNKGNFPGRFSGRQFSNSRSEMNVSTLELGDSALYLCASSKAPGLDQPQHFGDGTRLSIL.

V gene TRBV12-3 or TRBV12-4 combines with J gene TRBJ2-1; no reliable D call. The V and J ends lost 7 bases and 2 bases respectively, with 15 bases between them. This CDR3 contains 15 residues. The CDR3 DNA reads as TGTGCCAGCATGTCTCGTGAAGGGACCTACAATGAGCAGTTCTTC. Translating it yields CASMSREGTYNEQFF.

V gene TRBV20-1 combines with J gene TRBJ2-4; D tentatively fits TRBD1 or TRBD2 (5 bases each). The germline V gene encodes CDR1 DFQATT and CDR2 SNEGSKA (reference sequence). CDR3 size: 14 residues. V lost 0 bases and J lost 2, with 8 bases in between. CDR3: CSARDGGSKNIQYF. CDR3 in DNA: TGCAGTGCTAGAGATGGGGGATCCAAAAACATTCAGTACTTC.

The rearrangement uses TRBV24-1 and TRBJ2-7; TRBD1 aligns across 10 bases. Losses at the gene ends were 3 bases for V and 6 bases for J; bases not matched to a gene: 7. The CDR3 length is 15 residues. Germline lookup yields CDR1 KGHDR and CDR2 SFDVKD. The CDR3 coding sequence is TGTGCCACCAGTGATGCCGGGACAGGGGATATCGAGCAGTACTTC. It is translated as CATSDAGTGDIEQYF.

This clonotype was found a few times. The rearrangement links TRBV7-2 to TRBJ2-5; a possible D gene is TRBD2 (6 bases). The CDR3 is 15 amino acids. V was trimmed by 5 bases and J by 5 bases, leaving 18 bases between them. Per germline, CDR1 SGHTA and CDR2 FQGNSA. The CDR3 bases are TGTGCCAGCAGCCCGACCGGGACTGCAGGCGAGACCCAGTACTTC. Protein: CASSPTGTAGETQYF.

The chain couples TRBV6-5 to TRBJ2-2; TRBD2 agrees at 13 bases. The CDR3 runs to 17 residues. Per the germline V gene, CDR1 is MNHEY and CDR2 is SVGAGI. After removal of 4 bases from V and 4 bases from J, the junction contained 6 bases not matched to a gene. CDR3 DNA sequence: TGTGCCAGCAGTTCAGGACTAGCGGGAGCTCCCACCGGGGAGCTGTTTTTT. Translating gives CASSSGLAGAPTGELFF.

This clonotype was found a few times. This sequence joins TRBV20-1 and TRBJ2-2; D might be TRBD2 (5 bases). CDR3 length equals 15 residues. Trimming removed 1 base at V and 1 base at J, with 10 bases between. The V gene's germline CDR1 is DFQATT and CDR2 SNEGSKA (reference sequence). CDR3 residues: CSARGVSENTGELFF. In DNA, the CDR3 is TGCAGTGCTAGAGGGGTTAGCGAGAACACCGGGGAGCTGTTTTTT.

J is TRBJ2-5 and V is TRBV20-1; D tentatively reads TRBD1 or TRBD2 (5 bases each). CDR3 length equals 15 residues. With 0 bases removed from V and 2 bases from J, the gap between germline ends came to 13 bases. Germline CDR1 is DFQATT and CDR2 is SNEGSKA (reference sequence). The CDR3 here is CSARDMRGGQETQYF. CDR3 bases: TGCAGTGCTAGAGATATGAGGGGCGGGCAAGAGACCCAGTACTTC.